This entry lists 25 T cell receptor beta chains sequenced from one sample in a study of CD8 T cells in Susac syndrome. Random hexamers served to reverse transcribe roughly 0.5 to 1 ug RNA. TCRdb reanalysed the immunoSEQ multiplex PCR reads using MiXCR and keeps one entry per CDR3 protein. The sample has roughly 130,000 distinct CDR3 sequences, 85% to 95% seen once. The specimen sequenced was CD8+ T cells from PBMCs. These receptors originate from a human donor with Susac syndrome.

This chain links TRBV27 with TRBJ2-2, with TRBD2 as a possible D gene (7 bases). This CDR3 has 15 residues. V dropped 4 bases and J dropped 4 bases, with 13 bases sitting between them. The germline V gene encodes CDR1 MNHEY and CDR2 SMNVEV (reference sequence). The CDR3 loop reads CASSWSGEGTGELFF. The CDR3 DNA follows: TGTGCCAGCAGTTGGTCAGGGGAGGGCACCGGGGAGCTGTTTTTT.

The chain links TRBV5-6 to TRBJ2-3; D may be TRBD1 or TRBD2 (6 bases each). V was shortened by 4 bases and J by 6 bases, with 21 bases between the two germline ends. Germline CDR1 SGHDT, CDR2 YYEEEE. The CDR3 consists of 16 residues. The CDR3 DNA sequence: TGTGCCAGCAGCCCTAATATCGGGGGCATTAGGGATACGCAGTATTTT. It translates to CASSPNIGGIRDTQYF.

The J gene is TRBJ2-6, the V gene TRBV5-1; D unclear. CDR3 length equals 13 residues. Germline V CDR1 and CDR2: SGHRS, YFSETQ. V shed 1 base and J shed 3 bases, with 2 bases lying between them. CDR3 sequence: CASSLIGANVLTF. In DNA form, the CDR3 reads TGCGCCAGCAGCTTGATTGGGGCCAACGTCCTGACTTTC.

CDR3: CSVEGENYGYTF. The CDR3 region has the DNA TGCAGCGTTGAGGGGGAAAACTATGGCTACACCTTC. V is TRBV29-1 and J is TRBJ1-2; a possible D gene is TRBD1 (5 bases). The CDR3 length is 12 residues. In germline, CDR1 is SQVTM, CDR2 ANQGSEA. V lost 3 bases, J lost 2 bases, and 7 bases lay in between.

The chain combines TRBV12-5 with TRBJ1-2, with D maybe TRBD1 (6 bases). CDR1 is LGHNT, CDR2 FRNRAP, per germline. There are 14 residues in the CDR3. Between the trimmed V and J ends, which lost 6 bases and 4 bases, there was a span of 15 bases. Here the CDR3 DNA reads TGTGCTAGTGGCTACTCGACAGGCTCCTATGGCTACACCTTC. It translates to CASGYSTGSYGYTF.

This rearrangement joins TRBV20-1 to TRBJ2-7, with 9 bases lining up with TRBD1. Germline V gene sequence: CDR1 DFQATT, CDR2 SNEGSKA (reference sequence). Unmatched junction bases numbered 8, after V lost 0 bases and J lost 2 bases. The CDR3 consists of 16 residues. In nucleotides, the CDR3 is TGCAGTGCTAGAGATTCGGGGACAGGGACCCCCTACGAGCAGTACTTC. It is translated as CSARDSGTGTPYEQYF.

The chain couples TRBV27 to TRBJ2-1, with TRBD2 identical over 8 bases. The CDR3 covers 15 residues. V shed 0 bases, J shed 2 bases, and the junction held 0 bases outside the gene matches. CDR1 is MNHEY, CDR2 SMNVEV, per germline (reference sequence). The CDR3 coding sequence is TGTGCCAGCAGTTTATCTAGCGGGGCCTACAATGAGCAGTTCTTC. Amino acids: CASSLSSGAYNEQFF.

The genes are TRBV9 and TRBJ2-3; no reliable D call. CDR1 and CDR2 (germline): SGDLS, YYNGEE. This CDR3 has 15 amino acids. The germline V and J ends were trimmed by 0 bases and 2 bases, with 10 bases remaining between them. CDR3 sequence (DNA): TGTGCCAGCAGCGTAGCTATGGAGTTCACAGATACGCAGTATTTT. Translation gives CASSVAMEFTDTQYF.

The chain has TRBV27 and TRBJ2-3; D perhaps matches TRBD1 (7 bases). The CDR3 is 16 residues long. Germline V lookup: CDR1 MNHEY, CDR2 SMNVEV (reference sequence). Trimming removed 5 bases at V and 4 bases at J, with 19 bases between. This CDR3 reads CASSLLQGRGADTQYF. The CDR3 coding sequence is TGTGCCAGCAGTCTACTACAGGGCAGGGGGGCAGATACGCAGTATTTT.

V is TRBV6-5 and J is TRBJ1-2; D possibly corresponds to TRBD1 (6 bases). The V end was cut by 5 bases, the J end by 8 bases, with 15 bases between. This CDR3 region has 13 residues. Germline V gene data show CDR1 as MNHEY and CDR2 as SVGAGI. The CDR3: CASSVGGGDGYTF. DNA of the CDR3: TGTGCCAGCAGTGTGGGGGGGGGCGACGGCTACACCTTC.

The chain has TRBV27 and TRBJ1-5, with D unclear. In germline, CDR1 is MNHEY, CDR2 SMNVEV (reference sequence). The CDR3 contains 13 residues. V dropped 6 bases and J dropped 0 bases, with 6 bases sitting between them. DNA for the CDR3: TGTGCCAGCAGCCCAGCTAGCAATCAGCCCCAGCATTTT. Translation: CASSPASNQPQHF.

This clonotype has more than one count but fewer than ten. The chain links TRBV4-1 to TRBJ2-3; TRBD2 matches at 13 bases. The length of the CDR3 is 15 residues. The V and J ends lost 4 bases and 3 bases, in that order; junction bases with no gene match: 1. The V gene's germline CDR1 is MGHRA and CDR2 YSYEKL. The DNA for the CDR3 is TGCGCCAGCAGCCGGACTAGCGGGAGTACAGATACGCAGTATTTT. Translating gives CASSRTSGSTDTQYF.

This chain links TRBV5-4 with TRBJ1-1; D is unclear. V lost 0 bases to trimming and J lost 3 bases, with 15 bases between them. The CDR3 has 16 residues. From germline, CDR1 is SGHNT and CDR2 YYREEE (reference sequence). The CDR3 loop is CASSLGWASGDTEAFF. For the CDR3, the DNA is TGTGCCAGCAGCTTGGGCTGGGCATCCGGAGACACTGAAGCTTTCTTT.

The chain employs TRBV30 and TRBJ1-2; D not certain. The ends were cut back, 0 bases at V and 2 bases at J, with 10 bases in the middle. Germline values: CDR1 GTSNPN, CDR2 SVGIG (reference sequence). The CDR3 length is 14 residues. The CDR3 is CAWSVQDLNYGYTF. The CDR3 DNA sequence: TGTGCCTGGAGTGTACAAGACTTGAACTATGGCTACACCTTC.

The CDR3 reads CASSRTGPYGYTF. DNA of the CDR3: TGTGCCAGCAGTCGGACAGGTCCCTATGGCTACACCTTC. The chain links TRBV28 to TRBJ1-2; 7 bases align to TRBD1. CDR1 and CDR2 from the germline V gene are MDHEN and SYDVKM. CDR3 length: 13 amino acids. The junction had 4 bases not matched to a gene; V was cut back by 5 bases and J by 4 bases.

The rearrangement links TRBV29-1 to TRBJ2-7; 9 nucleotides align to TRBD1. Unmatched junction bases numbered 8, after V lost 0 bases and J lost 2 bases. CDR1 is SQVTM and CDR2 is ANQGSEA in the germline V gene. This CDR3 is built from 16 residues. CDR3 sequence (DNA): TGCAGCGTTGAAGATTTTGGGACAGGGAACCCCTACGAGCAGTACTTC. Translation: CSVEDFGTGNPYEQYF.

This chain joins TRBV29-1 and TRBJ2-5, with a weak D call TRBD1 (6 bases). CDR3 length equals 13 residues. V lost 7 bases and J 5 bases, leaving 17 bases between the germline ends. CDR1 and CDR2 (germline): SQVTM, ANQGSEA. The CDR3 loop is CSAKEGVFETQYF. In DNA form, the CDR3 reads TGCAGCGCTAAAGAGGGGGTTTTCGAGACCCAGTACTTC.

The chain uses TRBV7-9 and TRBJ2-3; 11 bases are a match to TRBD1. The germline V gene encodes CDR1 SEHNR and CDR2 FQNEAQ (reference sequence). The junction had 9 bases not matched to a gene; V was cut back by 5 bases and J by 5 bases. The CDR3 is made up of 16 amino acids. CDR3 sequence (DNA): TGTGCCAGCAGCCACGGACAGGGGGCGCCGGGAGATACGCAGTATTTT. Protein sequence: CASSHGQGAPGDTQYF.

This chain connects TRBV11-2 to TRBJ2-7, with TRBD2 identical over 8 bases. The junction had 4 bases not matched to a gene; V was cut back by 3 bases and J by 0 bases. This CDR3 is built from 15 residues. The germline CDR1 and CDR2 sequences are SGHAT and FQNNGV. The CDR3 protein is CASSLRAGDSYEQYF. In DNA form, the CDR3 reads TGTGCCAGCAGCTTGAGAGCGGGGGACTCCTACGAGCAGTACTTC.

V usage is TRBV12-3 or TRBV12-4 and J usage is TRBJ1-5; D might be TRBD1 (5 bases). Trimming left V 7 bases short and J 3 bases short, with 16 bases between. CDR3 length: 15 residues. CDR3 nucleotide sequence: TGTGCCAGCACCAGTACCTGGGGGGACAATCAGCCCCAGCATTTT. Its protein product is CASTSTWGDNQPQHF.

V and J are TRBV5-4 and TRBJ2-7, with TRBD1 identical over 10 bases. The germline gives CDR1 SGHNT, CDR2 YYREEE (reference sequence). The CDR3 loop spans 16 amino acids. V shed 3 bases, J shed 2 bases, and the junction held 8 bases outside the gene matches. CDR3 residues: CASSWRDRGRPYEQYF. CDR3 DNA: TGTGCCAGCAGCTGGAGGGACAGGGGAAGACCCTACGAGCAGTACTTC.

CDR3 residues: CASGAGASPLHF. CDR3 nucleotides: TGTGCCAGCGGCGCGGGGGCCTCACCCCTCCACTTT. This chain connects TRBV27 to TRBJ1-6, with D tentatively TRBD1 (6 bases). Germline CDR1 MNHEY, CDR2 SMNVEV (reference sequence). The CDR3 is made up of 12 amino acids. Trimming took 8 bases from V and 10 from J, leaving 12 bases between them.

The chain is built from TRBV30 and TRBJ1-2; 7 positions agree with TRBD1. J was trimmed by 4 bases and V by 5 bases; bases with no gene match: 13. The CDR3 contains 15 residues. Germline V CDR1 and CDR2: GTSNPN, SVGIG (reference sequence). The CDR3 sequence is CAWQGGSLLIYGYTF. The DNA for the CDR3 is TGTGCCTGGCAGGGGGGGAGCCTACTCATCTATGGCTACACCTTC.

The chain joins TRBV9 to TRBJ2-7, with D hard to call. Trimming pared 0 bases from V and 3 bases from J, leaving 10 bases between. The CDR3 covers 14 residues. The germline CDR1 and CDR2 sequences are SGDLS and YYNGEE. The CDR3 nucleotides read TGTGCCAGCAGCGTAGGGTCCACCAGCTACGAGCAGTACTTC. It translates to CASSVGSTSYEQYF.

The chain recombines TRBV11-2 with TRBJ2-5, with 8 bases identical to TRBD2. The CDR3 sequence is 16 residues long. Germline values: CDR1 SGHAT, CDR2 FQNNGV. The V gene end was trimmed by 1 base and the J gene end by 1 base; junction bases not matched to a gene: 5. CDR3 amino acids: CASSLVGTSPQETQYF. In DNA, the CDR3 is TGTGCCAGCAGCTTAGTAGGGACTAGTCCCCAAGAGACCCAGTACTTC.